This T cell receptor beta chain was sequenced in a study of neurological immune-mediated disorders (dated by TCRdb to the late 2010s). At the level of the whole study: Of the approximately 35 multiple sclerosis patients, around 31 had relapsing-remitting MS and 3 had secondary progressive MS. The study compared peripheral blood TCR-beta repertoires of HTLV-I-associated myelopathy (HAM/TSP) patients, multiple sclerosis patients and healthy controls using UMI-based sequencing. The approximately 100 TCR-beta libraries included longitudinal samples, technical triplicates and paired sorted CD4+ and CD8+ T-cell subsets alongside PBMC samples. The cohort was made up of some 70 subjects, consisting of around 14 HAM/TSP patients, about 35 multiple sclerosis patients and approximately 20 healthy controls.

With respect to this clonotype: Its recognized antigen is unknown. Per-base qualities were not stored, and no clone one base away is much larger.

Results the study describes overall, beyond this receptor: TCR clonal expansion was greatest in HAM/TSP patients and smallest in MS patients, who ranked below even healthy controls. Expanded clones from different subjects shared no identical CDR3 amino acid sequences, which suggests that TCR-beta repertoires were private in all groups. In phylogenetic analysis, the repertoires of 18 of 34 MS patients grouped into a cluster of related CDR3 sequences, which suggests a possible signature at the repertoire level. The MS cluster showed no association with clinical or MRI features, and the authors stated that larger cohorts are needed.

Libraries from unsorted PBMCs were made from 2 million PBMCs kept in RNAlater at -80 degrees C until RNA extraction. Multiple sclerosis patients were enrolled in a US clinical protocol under which disease progression was evaluated by magnetic resonance imaging. PBMCs were separated from peripheral blood using Ficoll-Hypaque density gradient centrifugation and then cryopreserved in liquid nitrogen. The germline V gene yields SGHDN for CDR1 and FVKESK for CDR2. There are 14 amino acids in the CDR3, from cysteine to phenylalanine inclusive. The sequence is cut down to CDR3 DNA, 42 bases in frame from base 1. V is clipped by 4 bases and J by 7 bases, and the sequence between their germline boundaries is 13 bases long. To synthesize cDNA, template-switch 5'RACE was performed with a primer carrying a 10-nucleotide random unique molecular identifier so that each TCR transcript was tagged. Every sequencing run yielded over 170 million TCR-beta sequences covering 15-18 subjects. The RNeasy kit was used for extraction of total RNA. Using the KAPA Real-time Library Amplification kit, TCR-beta VDJ regions were amplified with primers for the TCR constant region and the 5'RACE anchor. Sample indexes and Illumina adaptors were added in a first PCR, after which library yield was increased in a second PCR. The roughly 650 bp TCR product was size-selected on a 2% E-gel SizeSelection system after Ampure bead purification. Before pooling, libraries had their quality checked on a Bioanalyzer, their concentration measured with Qubit, and their quantity determined with the Kapa Library Quantification kit. An Illumina HiSeq 2500 was used to sequence the libraries paired-end at 2 x 150 bp. To increase sequence diversity, about 23-30% phiX was spiked into each library pool. On the authors' methods: Quality-filtered reads were processed with the UMI-based MiGEC pipeline, and over 80% of raw TCR sequences were removed by the MiGEC pipeline during error correction. IMGT germline references were used for alignment of VDJ genes, and clonotypes were defined by a unique CDR3 amino acid sequence together with V-J genes. Clonal expansion, Shannon diversity, and CDR3 relatedness (CalcPairwiseDistances, ClusterSamples) were evaluated with VDJtools, and phylogenetic trees were built with CLCbio workbench. Clones with at least 8 unique UMIs were defined as expanded, with this threshold being based on coefficient-of-variation modelling across technical triplicates. TCRdb handled the public reads itself, with Q25 trimming in fastp and clone calling in MiXCR, and kept productive beta chains. Entries that share a CDR3 protein sequence are merged under the most common genes and DNA. TCRdb assigned the V and J calls; the authors' analysis was not used. Counted in this sample were tens of thousands of distinct CDR3 sequences; about 4% of them appeared once. In total, the top ten clones hold 1% to 1.5% of the sample.

The receptor comes from a man aged 30 to 45 with multiple sclerosis. This sequence uses TRBV14 and TRBJ1-4, and TRBD1 may be the D gene, going by 5 matching bases. The specimen was PBMCs. The bases read TGTGCCAGCAGCCTCCGGGGACCATTTGAAAAACTGTTTTTT. It is translated as CASSLRGPFEKLFF.